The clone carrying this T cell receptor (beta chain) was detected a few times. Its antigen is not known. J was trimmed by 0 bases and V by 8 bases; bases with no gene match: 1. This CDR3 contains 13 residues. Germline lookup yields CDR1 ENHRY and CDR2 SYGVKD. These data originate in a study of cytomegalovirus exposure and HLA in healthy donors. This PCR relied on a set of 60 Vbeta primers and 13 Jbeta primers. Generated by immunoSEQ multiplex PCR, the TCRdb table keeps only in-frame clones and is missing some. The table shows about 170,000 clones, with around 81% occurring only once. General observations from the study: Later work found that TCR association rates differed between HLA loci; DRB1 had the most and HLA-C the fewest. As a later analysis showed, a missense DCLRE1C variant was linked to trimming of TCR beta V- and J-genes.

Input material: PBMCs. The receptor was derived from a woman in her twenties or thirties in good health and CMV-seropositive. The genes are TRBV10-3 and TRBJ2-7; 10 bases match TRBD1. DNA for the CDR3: TGTGCCATCCGGGACAGGGGCTCCTACGAGCAGTACTTC. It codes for CAIRDRGSYEQYF.